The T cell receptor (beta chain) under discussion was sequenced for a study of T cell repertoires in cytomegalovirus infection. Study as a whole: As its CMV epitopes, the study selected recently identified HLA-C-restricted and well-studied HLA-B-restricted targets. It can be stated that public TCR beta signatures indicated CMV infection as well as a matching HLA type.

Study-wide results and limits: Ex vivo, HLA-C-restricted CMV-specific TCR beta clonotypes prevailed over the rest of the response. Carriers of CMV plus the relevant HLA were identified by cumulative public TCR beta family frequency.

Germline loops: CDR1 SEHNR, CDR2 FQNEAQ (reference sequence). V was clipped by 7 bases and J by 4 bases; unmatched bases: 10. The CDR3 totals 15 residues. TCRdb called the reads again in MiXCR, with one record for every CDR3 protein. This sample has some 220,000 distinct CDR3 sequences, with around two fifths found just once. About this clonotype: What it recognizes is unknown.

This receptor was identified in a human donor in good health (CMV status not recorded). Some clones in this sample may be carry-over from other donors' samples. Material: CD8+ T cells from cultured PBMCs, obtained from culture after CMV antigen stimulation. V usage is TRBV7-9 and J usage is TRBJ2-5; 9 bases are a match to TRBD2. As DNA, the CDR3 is TGTGCCAGCACCTCGCCAACACTAGCGGGAGAGACCCAGTACTTC. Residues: CASTSPTLAGETQYF.